These 28 T cell receptor beta chains originate from one sample sequenced in a study of shared clonotypes between healthy human individuals. TCRdb's table, derived via immunoSEQ multiplex PCR, lists solely in-frame clones and lacks some. The data contain 150,000 to 200,000 clones, 66% of them singletons. Sequencing was carried out using memory CD4+ T cells sorted from blood. This sample's subset: CD45RA-negative fraction. The receptors originated from a man aged 25 to 40 in good health.

The chain couples TRBV5-4 to TRBJ2-2; D possibly matches TRBD1 or TRBD2 (5 bases each). Germline CDR1 reads SGHNT; CDR2 reads YYREEE (reference sequence). This CDR3 is 15 amino acids long. The V gene lost 4 bases and the J gene lost 2 bases, with 12 bases spanning the gap. CDR3 sequence reads: CASSREGPNTGELFF. CDR3 nucleotide sequence: TGTGCCAGCAGCAGAGAGGGACCAAACACCGGGGAGCTGTTTTTT.

The chain recombines TRBV25-1 with TRBJ1-3; the D is unclear. Trimming took 7 bases from V and 3 from J, leaving 13 bases between them. The CDR3 totals 14 residues. Per germline, CDR1 MGHDK and CDR2 SYGVNS. The CDR3 reads CASIHLGFGNTIYF. DNA of the CDR3: TGTGCCAGCATACATTTGGGGTTTGGAAACACCATATATTTT.

The chain joins TRBV27 to TRBJ2-7; TRBD1 agrees at 8 bases. V was pared by 3 bases and J by 7 bases, with 8 bases of the junction left unmatched. The CDR3 extends over 14 amino acids. Germline V lookup: CDR1 MNHEY, CDR2 SMNVEV (reference sequence). The CDR3 spells CASSFIQGAGEQYF. CDR3 in DNA: TGTGCCAGCAGTTTTATCCAGGGGGCCGGAGAGCAGTACTTC.

The genes are TRBV2 and TRBJ2-1, with TRBD2 identical over 8 bases. V gave up 4 bases and J gave up 15 bases; unmatched junction bases: 8. This CDR3 is 12 amino acids long. Germline V gives CDR1 SNHLY, CDR2 FYNNEI. CDR3 loop: CASSGDSGMAFF. Written as DNA, the CDR3 is TGTGCCAGCAGTGGGGATAGCGGGATGGCGTTCTTC.

The J gene is TRBJ1-5, the V gene TRBV27; no clear D gene. Germline-derived CDR1 and CDR2 are MNHEY and SMNVEV (reference sequence). The CDR3 sequence is 15 residues long. V lost 4 bases to trimming and J lost 0 bases, with 10 bases between them. The CDR3 region is CASSSLEGSNQPQHF. The CDR3 coding sequence is TGTGCCAGCAGTTCGTTGGAGGGTAGCAATCAGCCCCAGCATTTT.

V gene TRBV5-1 combines with J gene TRBJ1-1, with unresolved D. This CDR3 region has 13 residues. Germline V gene sequence: CDR1 SGHRS, CDR2 YFSETQ. Trimming took off 6 bases at V and 3 bases at J, with 12 bases between the two ends. CDR3 bases: TGCGCCAGCACGAGGGATGCGGACACTGAAGCTTTCTTT. Translation: CASTRDADTEAFF. Based on the CDR3 plus reference TRBV5-1 and TRBJ1-1, the full variable domain is KAGVTQTPRYLIKTRGQQVTLSCSPISGHRSVSWYQQTPGQGLQFLFEYFSETQRNKGNFPGRFSGRQFSNSRSEMNVSTLELGDSALYLCASTRDADTEAFFGQGTRLTVV.

CDR3 amino acids: CASSRKRVTGGHGYTF. DNA of the CDR3: TGTGCCAGCTCACGGAAACGAGTCACAGGGGGCCATGGCTACACCTTC. The V and J genes are TRBV18 and TRBJ1-2; TRBD1 matches at 9 bases. Germline assignment: CDR1 KGHSH and CDR2 LQKENI. The ends lost 4 bases at V and 6 bases at J; junction bases unmatched: 12. The CDR3 is made up of 16 amino acids.

This clone has only one observation. CDR3 nucleotides: TGTGCCTGGAGCCGTTTTGCAGGGGTCGTGCTCGAGCAGTACTTC. Its protein is CAWSRFAGVVLEQYF. The rearrangement uses TRBV30 and TRBJ2-7; perhaps TRBD1 as D (6 bases). Germline values: CDR1 GTSNPN, CDR2 SVGIG (reference sequence). Trimming removed 3 bases at V and 6 bases at J, with 21 bases between. The CDR3 loop spans 15 amino acids.

The rearrangement links TRBV28 to TRBJ2-6, with 9 bases matching TRBD2. The V segment lost 6 bases and the J segment 2 bases; nucleotides outside the gene matches: 11. The CDR3 length is 18 residues. Per germline, CDR1 MDHEN and CDR2 SYDVKM. CDR3 sequence: CASSPGGSGSAGANVLTF. The CDR3 bases are TGTGCCAGCAGCCCCGGGGGTAGCGGGAGTGCTGGGGCCAACGTCCTGACTTTC.

The chain employs TRBV7-6 and TRBJ2-1; D ambiguous. In germline, CDR1 is SGHVS, CDR2 FNYEAQ. The CDR3 totals 14 residues. Trimming shortened V by 5 bases and J by 6 bases, and 14 bases separated the two germline ends. The CDR3 DNA is TGTGCCAGCAGCCTCCACTTGAACTCCAATGAGCAGTTCTTC. Translated: CASSLHLNSNEQFF.

This clone was picked up a small number of times. The V call is TRBV6-5, the J call TRBJ2-7; D perhaps matches TRBD1 (5 bases). V was trimmed by 6 bases and J by 0 bases, leaving 12 bases between them. Germline V gene sequence: CDR1 MNHEY, CDR2 SVGAGI. This CDR3 has 14 residues. This CDR3 reads CASRMTALSYEQYF. The CDR3 bases are TGTGCCAGCAGGATGACAGCCCTCTCCTACGAGCAGTACTTC.

This clone was seen only a few times. This chain joins TRBV7-2 and TRBJ2-5; 7 nucleotides line up with TRBD2. CDR1 and CDR2 (germline): SGHTA, FQGNSA. J lost 5 bases, V lost 1 base, and 7 bases had no gene match. The CDR3 extends over 15 amino acids. CDR3 bases: TGTGCCAGCAGCTTAGGGGGAGGGAAAAGGGAGACCCAGTACTTC. It specifies CASSLGGGKRETQYF.

The chain joins TRBV2 to TRBJ1-1; weak D call: TRBD1 (5 bases). This CDR3 spans 13 amino acids. CDR1 SNHLY and CDR2 FYNNEI come from the germline V gene. Trimming left V 6 bases short and J 0 bases short, with 8 bases between. The CDR3 spells CASRQDMNTEAFF. Here the CDR3 DNA reads TGTGCCAGCAGACAGGACATGAACACTGAAGCTTTCTTT.

The chain joins TRBV5-5 to TRBJ2-1; possible D gene TRBD2, 6 bases. Germline V gene lookup returns CDR1 SGHKS and CDR2 YYEKEE (reference sequence). V was clipped by 0 bases and J by 6 bases, with 10 bases between them. This CDR3 is built from 14 residues. The CDR3 is CASSLGPGLNEQFF. Here the CDR3 DNA reads TGTGCCAGCAGCTTGGGCCCGGGACTCAATGAGCAGTTCTTC. The entire variable domain, with the rest obtained from reference TRBV5-5 and TRBJ2-1, is as follows: DAGVTQSPTHLIKTRGQQVTLRCSPISGHKSVSWYQQVLGQGPQFIFQYYEKEERGRGNFPDRFSARQFPNYSSELNVNALLLGDSALYLCASSLGPGLNEQFFGPGTRLTVL.

This chain links TRBV18 with TRBJ2-7, with a tentative D call TRBD1 (6 bases). V was shortened by 3 bases and J by 4 bases, with 7 bases between the two germline ends. CDR3 length: 12 amino acids. Germline CDR1 KGHSH, CDR2 LQKENI. The CDR3 reads CASSPDRYEQYF. CDR3 sequence (DNA): TGTGCCAGCTCACCGGACAGATACGAGCAGTACTTC.

The gene calls are TRBV28 and TRBJ2-1; D might be TRBD1 (6 bases). Germline lookup yields CDR1 MDHEN and CDR2 SYDVKM. V was cut by 6 bases and J by 3 bases, with 9 bases left in between. CDR3 length: 13 residues. CDR3 bases: TGTGCCAGCAGCGGACAGAACTACAATGAGCAGTTCTTC. Translating gives CASSGQNYNEQFF.

V gene TRBV28 combines with J gene TRBJ2-2, with D perhaps matching TRBD1 (5 bases). V dropped 5 bases and J dropped 5 bases, with 9 bases sitting between them. The CDR3 runs 13 residues. From germline, CDR1 is MDHEN and CDR2 SYDVKM. CDR3 sequence (DNA): TGTGCCAGCAGTATCGCAGGGACCGGGGAGCTGTTTTTT. This gives the protein CASSIAGTGELFF.

V gene TRBV27 combines with J gene TRBJ1-1; no firm D call. Germline values: CDR1 MNHEY, CDR2 SMNVEV (reference sequence). V was pared by 5 bases and J by 1 base, with 8 bases between. There are 13 residues in the CDR3. Written as DNA, the CDR3 is TGTGCCAGCAGTCGACAAGGGAACACTGAAGCTTTCTTT. It is translated as CASSRQGNTEAFF.

The chain recombines TRBV18 with TRBJ2-1, with 13 bases that match TRBD2. The CDR3 extends over 15 amino acids. V gave up 3 bases and J gave up 9 bases; unmatched junction bases: 5. CDR1 and CDR2 from the germline V gene are KGHSH and LQKENI. The CDR3 spells CASSPRTSGSTEQFF. CDR3 nucleotide sequence: TGTGCCAGCTCACCGCGGACTAGCGGGAGTACTGAGCAGTTCTTC.

The J gene is TRBJ2-2, the V gene TRBV28; perhaps TRBD2 as D (5 bases). Germline V gene data show CDR1 as MDHEN and CDR2 as SYDVKM. The CDR3 loop spans 14 amino acids. The ends were cut back, 6 bases at V and 7 bases at J, with 15 bases in the middle. CDR3 residues: CASRLPSRGGELFF. In nucleotides, the CDR3 is TGTGCCAGCAGGCTACCGAGCCGGGGCGGGGAGCTGTTTTTT. Based on the CDR3 plus reference TRBV28 and TRBJ2-2, the full variable domain is DVKVTQSSRYLVKRTGEKVFLECVQDMDHENMFWYRQDPGLGLRLIYFSYDVKMKEKGDIPEGYSVSREKKERFSLILESASTNQTSMYLCASRLPSRGGELFFGEGSRLTVL.

The chain uses TRBV7-2 and TRBJ2-7; 8 nucleotides line up with TRBD1. The CDR3 runs 16 residues. V dropped 5 bases and J dropped 6; count of bases not matched to a gene: 15. Germline V gene data show CDR1 as SGHTA and CDR2 as FQGNSA. CDR3 sequence reads: CASSGGKGQATSEQYF. DNA of the CDR3: TGTGCCAGCAGCGGGGGGAAGGGACAGGCCACCTCCGAGCAGTACTTC.

Relative to its sample, this clone is medium-sized. This rearrangement joins TRBV7-2 to TRBJ2-3; TRBD1 matches at 7 bases. This CDR3 is 11 amino acids long. CDR1 is SGHTA, CDR2 FQGNSA, per germline. V shed 3 bases and J 15 bases; nucleotides not matched to a gene: 6. CDR3 sequence (DNA): TGTGCCAGCAGCTTCGGGACAGCTTCATATTTT. It is translated as CASSFGTASYF.

The V gene is TRBV9, the J gene TRBJ2-2, with 7 positions matching TRBD1. The CDR3 has 17 amino acids. The V gene's germline CDR1 is SGDLS and CDR2 YYNGEE. The V segment lost 3 bases and the J segment 2 bases; nucleotides outside the gene matches: 10. The CDR3 DNA reads as TGTGCCAGCAGCGCCCCCGGACAGGCGATAAACACCGGGGAGCTGTTTTTT. Protein: CASSAPGQAINTGELFF.

V usage is TRBV11-3 and J usage is TRBJ2-1; D unclear. Germline CDR1 reads SGHNT; CDR2 reads YENEEA. V was pared by 2 bases and J by 0 bases, with 8 bases between. There are 15 residues in the CDR3. CDR3 amino acids: CASSLSPHSYNEQFF. In DNA, the CDR3 is TGTGCCAGCAGCTTAAGTCCACACTCCTACAATGAGCAGTTCTTC.

The chain employs TRBV4-3 and TRBJ2-1; 7 nucleotides line up with TRBD2. This CDR3 has 14 residues. Germline V gene sequence: CDR1 LGHNA, CDR2 YSLEER. The V segment lost 0 bases and the J segment 6 bases; nucleotides outside the gene matches: 2. The CDR3: CASSQDPGGNEQFF. The CDR3 nucleotides read TGCGCCAGCAGCCAAGATCCGGGGGGCAATGAGCAGTTCTTC.

The chain recombines TRBV4-2 with TRBJ2-1; the match to TRBD2 covers 7 bases. Trimming at V came to 0 bases and at J to 6 bases, leaving 5 bases not matched to a gene. Germline V lookup: CDR1 LGHNA, CDR2 YNFKEQ. There are 15 residues in the CDR3. The CDR3 DNA reads as TGTGCCAGCAGCCAAGACGCTAGCGGATTCAATGAGCAGTTCTTC. Its translation: CASSQDASGFNEQFF.

The chain employs TRBV5-8 and TRBJ2-7, with D unclear. The CDR3 has 16 amino acids. Trimming left V 0 bases short and J 0 bases short, with 13 bases between. Germline V gene sequence: CDR1 SGHTS, CDR2 YDEGEE. CDR3 nucleotides: TGTGCCAGCAGCTTGGAAGTCGGTCGGTACTCCTACGAGCAGTACTTC. It translates to CASSLEVGRYSYEQYF. Drawing the rest from reference TRBV5-8 and TRBJ2-7, the complete variable domain is EAGVTQSPTHLIKTRGQQATLRCSPISGHTSVYWYQQALGLGLQFLLWYDEGEERNRGNFPPRFSGRQFPNYSSELNVNALELEDSALYLCASSLEVGRYSYEQYFGPGTRLTVT.

V is TRBV11-3 and J is TRBJ1-1; D remains ambiguous. V was pared by 5 bases and J by 2 bases, with 3 bases between. The CDR3 has 11 amino acids. Germline CDR1 and CDR2: SGHNT and YENEEA. The CDR3: CASSVNTEAFF. The CDR3 region has the DNA TGTGCCAGCAGCGTAAACACTGAAGCTTTCTTT.